The 12 T cell receptor beta chains below all came from one sample that was sequenced in a study of blood T cells in healthy people across ages. The use of a sample-barcoded 5' primer and a J-beta primer mix characterized a second PCR of 7 to 11 cycles. TCRdb reanalysed the 5' RACE reads using MiXCR and keeps one entry per CDR3 protein. Here the sample spans about 780,000 distinct CDR3 sequences, roughly 46% being singletons. Source material: blood. The receptors here all came from an elderly man in good health.

The CDR3 loop is CASRLSGATNTEAFF. CDR3 DNA: TGTGCCAGCAGGTTGTCAGGGGCTACCAACACTGAAGCTTTCTTT. The chain uses TRBV3-1 and TRBJ1-1, with D perhaps TRBD1 (6 bases). CDR1 and CDR2 from the germline V gene are LGHDT and YNNKEL (reference sequence). The CDR3 runs to 15 residues. V lost 6 bases and J lost 2, with 16 bases in between.

This clonotype was counted between two and nine times. The chain employs TRBV6-6 and TRBJ2-7; D not certain. Deletions cut 4 bases from V and 4 bases from J, with 8 bases between. From germline, CDR1 is MNHNY and CDR2 SVGAGI (reference sequence). CDR3 length: 12 residues. CDR3 region: CASSSQWYEQYF. The CDR3 nucleotides read TGTGCCAGCAGTTCGCAATGGTACGAGCAGTACTTC.

This chain joins TRBV7-2 and TRBJ2-7; TRBD1 is a possible D gene (6 bases). CDR1 is SGHTA and CDR2 is FQGNSA in the germline V gene. This CDR3 spans 15 amino acids. The germline V and J ends were trimmed by 6 bases and 0 bases, with 15 bases remaining between them. CDR3 residues: CASRSDPGHSYEQYF. The CDR3 DNA is TGTGCCAGCAGGTCGGATCCGGGACACTCCTACGAGCAGTACTTC.

Many counts were recorded for this clonotype. The chain recombines TRBV29-1 with TRBJ2-3; D call uncertain. The CDR3 length is 13 residues. CDR1 and CDR2 from the germline V gene are SQVTM and ANQGSEA. Deletions cut 0 bases from V and 5 bases from J, with 9 bases between. The CDR3 sequence: CSVEDRTGDTQYF. Written as DNA, the CDR3 is TGCAGCGTTGAAGACCGGACGGGAGATACGCAGTATTTT.

The V and J genes are TRBV21-1 and TRBJ2-4; TRBD2 is taken as the D call from the table, unchecked against the DNA. The DNA matches TRBJ2-7 better at its end, which makes the J call doubtful. TRBV21-1 has pseudogene status. The CDR3 length is 17 residues. The CDR3 sequence: CASSKGGLAGGAYEQYF. For the CDR3, the DNA is TGTGCCAGCAGCAAAGGGGGTTTAGCGGGAGGGGCCTACGAGCAGTACTTC.

In DNA, the CDR3 is TGTGCCAGCAGCATTTCTAGCGGAGATTCATACAATGAGCAGTTCTTC. Amino acid sequence: CASSISSGDSYNEQFF. The V call is TRBV7-3, the J call TRBJ2-1; 7 bases agree with TRBD2. Germline CDR1 and CDR2: SGHTA and FQGTGA. With 5 bases clipped from V and 4 bases from J, the junction kept 11 bases outside the gene matches. The CDR3 is made up of 16 amino acids.

This rearrangement joins TRBV4-1 to TRBJ2-4, with 7 bases matching TRBD1. CDR1 and CDR2 (germline): MGHRA, YSYEKL. This CDR3 has 16 amino acids. J gave up 0 bases and V 4 bases, and 6 bases lay outside the gene matches. CDR3 DNA sequence: TGCGCCAGCAGCCGACAGGGAACTTTAGCCAAAAACATTCAGTACTTC. This sequence encodes CASSRQGTLAKNIQYF.

This chain links TRBV12-3 or TRBV12-4 with TRBJ2-7; D is unresolved. The DNA end is a closer match to TRBJ2-5, so the J assignment may be wrong. CDR3 length: 14 residues. This CDR3 reads CASSLVSQSETQYF. The CDR3 DNA is TGTGCCAGCAGTTTAGTCAGTCAATCCGAGACCCAGTACTTC.

The rearrangement joins TRBV20-1 to TRBJ2-5; 9 nucleotides line up with TRBD1. After removal of 5 bases from V and 4 bases from J, the junction contained 5 bases not matched to a gene. This CDR3 has 13 residues. The germline V gene encodes CDR1 DFQATT and CDR2 SNEGSKA (reference sequence). Here the CDR3 reads CSAEYRGRETQYF. CDR3 bases: TGCAGTGCTGAATACAGGGGGCGAGAGACCCAGTACTTC.

The chain joins TRBV2 to TRBJ2-1, with TRBD2 matching over 9 bases. The CDR3 has 15 residues. V shed 3 bases, J shed 6 bases, and the junction held 6 bases outside the gene matches. Germline V gives CDR1 SNHLY, CDR2 FYNNEI. CDR3 sequence: CASSDSGLATNEQFF. Here the CDR3 DNA reads TGTGCCAGCAGTGATTCCGGACTAGCGACCAATGAGCAGTTCTTC. Drawing the rest from reference TRBV2 and TRBJ2-1, the complete variable domain is EPEVTQTPSHQVTQMGQEVILRCVPISNHLYFYWYRQILGQKVEFLVSFYNNEISEKSEIFDDQFSVERPDGSNFTLKIRSTKLEDSAMYFCASSDSGLATNEQFFGPGTRLTVL.

The chain joins TRBV7-2 to TRBJ2-1, with D tentatively TRBD1 (5 bases). The last part of the DNA fits TRBJ2-7 better; the J call may be wrong. Looked up from germline, CDR1 is SGHTA and CDR2 is FQGNSA. The CDR3 has 14 residues. DNA of the CDR3: TGTGCCAGCAGCTGGGCAGGGTCCTACAATGAGCAGTACTTC. Protein product: CASSWAGSYNEQYF.

The sample holds one count of this clonotype. This chain connects TRBV7-2 to TRBJ2-7, with 7 nucleotides matching TRBD2. The CDR3 sequence is 15 residues long. The V gene's germline CDR1 is SGHTA and CDR2 FQGNSA. V lost 1 base, J lost 0 bases, and 3 bases stayed unmatched. CDR3 loop: CASSLELATSYEQYF. In DNA, the CDR3 is TGTGCCAGCAGCTTAGAACTAGCGACCTCCTACGAGCAGTACTTC.